Listed here are 17 T cell receptor beta chains from one sample, sequenced in a study of cytomegalovirus exposure and HLA in healthy donors. This PCR relied on a set of 60 Vbeta primers and 13 Jbeta primers. Measured with immunoSEQ multiplex PCR; TCRdb has only the in-frame clones, and not every one. Counted here are about 160,000 clones, roughly 80% occurring once; the ten biggest clones make up about 0.77%. The sample was PBMCs. The source of these receptors is a woman between 18 and 29 years old in good health and CMV-seronegative.

The V gene is TRBV19, the J gene TRBJ1-5, with a weak D call TRBD1 (5 bases). This CDR3 region has 16 residues. V shed 0 bases and J shed 9 bases, with 18 bases lying between them. Germline V gives CDR1 LNHDA, CDR2 SQIVND (reference sequence). CDR3 nucleotide sequence: TGTGCCAGTAGTATAGATTGGGCGCAGGGTGTTTGGCCCCAGCATTTT. This gives the protein CASSIDWAQGVWPQHF.

The chain has TRBV29-1 and TRBJ1-1; 12 positions match TRBD1. Germline V gene data show CDR1 as SQVTM and CDR2 as ANQGSEA. V lost 6 bases and J lost 5; bases outside the gene matches: 10. The CDR3 loop spans 15 amino acids. The CDR3 reads CSVIRDRGPKTEAFF. The CDR3 coding sequence is TGCAGCGTAATCCGGGACAGGGGGCCAAAAACTGAAGCTTTCTTT.

This clone has more than one count but fewer than ten. V is TRBV27 and J is TRBJ1-1; D unresolved. Germline CDR1 reads MNHEY; CDR2 reads SMNVEV (reference sequence). The CDR3 loop spans 15 amino acids. Deletions cut 8 bases from V and 0 bases from J, with 16 bases between. This chain's CDR3 is CASGLRAGMNTEAFF. The CDR3, as DNA: TGTGCCAGCGGATTGCGGGCTGGCATGAACACTGAAGCTTTCTTT.

The chain combines TRBV7-9 with TRBJ2-5; possible D gene TRBD1, 7 bases. The V end was cut by 2 bases, the J end by 4 bases, with 14 bases between. CDR1 SEHNR and CDR2 FQNEAQ come from the germline V gene (reference sequence). The CDR3 contains 15 residues. CDR3 sequence (DNA): TGTGCCAGCAGCTTAACCACCCAGGGGGGAGAGACCCAGTACTTC. Translating it yields CASSLTTQGGETQYF.

The rearrangement uses TRBV28 and TRBJ2-7; D may be TRBD1 (7 bases). The germline V and J ends were trimmed by 1 base and 3 bases, with 16 bases remaining between them. Germline assignment: CDR1 MDHEN and CDR2 SYDVKM. This CDR3 spans 16 amino acids. CDR3 coding DNA: TGTGCCAGCAGTTTATCGAGTACAGGGGAGGACTACGAGCAGTACTTC. Amino acids: CASSLSSTGEDYEQYF. Full variable domain (missing parts from reference TRBV28 and TRBJ2-7): DVKVTQSSRYLVKRTGEKVFLECVQDMDHENMFWYRQDPGLGLRLIYFSYDVKMKEKGDIPEGYSVSREKKERFSLILESASTNQTSMYLCASSLSSTGEDYEQYFGPGTRLTVT.

The rearrangement joins TRBV4-2 to TRBJ2-2, with a possible D match to TRBD2 (6 bases). Germline CDR1 LGHNA, CDR2 YNFKEQ. There are 20 residues in the CDR3. The V and J ends lost 2 bases and 0 bases respectively, with 22 bases between them. This chain's CDR3 is CASSQRATRGGATNTGELFF. The CDR3 DNA reads TGTGCCAGCAGCCAAAGAGCGACTAGAGGAGGAGCGACGAACACCGGGGAGCTGTTTTTT.

J is TRBJ2-5 and V is TRBV7-8, with TRBD1 as a possible D gene (5 bases). In germline, CDR1 is SGHVS, CDR2 FQNEAQ. The CDR3 length is 15 residues. V lost 5 bases and J 2 bases, leaving 15 bases between the germline ends. The DNA for the CDR3 is TGTGCCAGCAGCAAAGGACGGACAATTCAAGAGACCCAGTACTTC. This codes for CASSKGRTIQETQYF.

This chain joins TRBV10-2 and TRBJ2-3; the match to TRBD2 covers 11 bases. Germline lookup yields CDR1 WSHSY and CDR2 SAAADI. This CDR3 has 15 residues. V shed 3 bases and J 5 bases; nucleotides not matched to a gene: 4. The DNA for the CDR3 is TGCGCCAGCAGTGAACTAGCGGGAGCGGGAGATACGCAGTATTTT. Translated, it gives CASSELAGAGDTQYF.

Many counts were recorded for this clone. The gene calls are TRBV2 and TRBJ1-5; perhaps TRBD1 as D (5 bases). There are 14 residues in the CDR3. CDR1 and CDR2 from the germline V gene are SNHLY and FYNNEI. The V end was cut by 4 bases, the J end by 0 bases, with 7 bases between. Here the CDR3 reads CASSAGNSNQPQHF. CDR3 in DNA: TGTGCCAGCAGTGCAGGGAATAGCAATCAGCCCCAGCATTTT.

This clone showed up just a few times. V and J are TRBV11-2 and TRBJ1-1; 7 bases line up with TRBD1. This CDR3 is built from 18 residues. J gave up 1 base and V 0 bases, and 11 bases lay outside the gene matches. Germline V gives CDR1 SGHAT, CDR2 FQNNGV. The CDR3: CASSLEGSLAGGNTEAFF. DNA of the CDR3: TGTGCCAGCAGCTTAGAAGGGTCCCTGGCAGGGGGGAACACTGAAGCTTTCTTT.

The CDR3 nucleotides are TGTGCCAGCAGTGAACAGGGCGAGCAGTACTTC. It is translated as CASSEQGEQYF. The chain is built from TRBV6-1 and TRBJ2-7; weak D call: TRBD1 (5 bases). Trimming cost V 2 bases and J 6 bases, with 5 bases left between them. Germline CDR1 reads MNHNS; CDR2 reads SASEGT. The CDR3 has 11 residues.

V is TRBV25-1 and J is TRBJ2-3; 10 bases are shared with TRBD1. With V trimmed by 3 bases and J by 3 bases, 9 bases remained unmatched. The CDR3 sequence is 17 residues long. Germline loops: CDR1 MGHDK, CDR2 SYGVNS. The CDR3 reads CASSEWTGGVSTDTQYF. The CDR3 region has the DNA TGTGCCAGCAGTGAGTGGACAGGGGGGGTTAGTACAGATACGCAGTATTTT.

The gene calls are TRBV18 and TRBJ2-2, with TRBD2 as a possible D gene (7 bases). CDR3 length equals 16 residues. Trimming left V 2 bases short and J 0 bases short, with 10 bases between. Germline V lookup: CDR1 KGHSH, CDR2 LQKENI. CDR3 sequence: CASSPGGASNTGELFF. CDR3 nucleotides: TGTGCCAGCTCACCAGGGGGGGCCTCGAACACCGGGGAGCTGTTTTTT.

This clone was seen just once. V is TRBV11-3 and J is TRBJ2-7; D is possibly TRBD2 (6 bases). In germline, CDR1 is SGHNT, CDR2 YENEEA. The CDR3 totals 15 residues. V lost 1 base and J 3 bases, leaving 13 bases between the germline ends. CDR3: CASSLGGGVVYEQYF. In DNA form, the CDR3 reads TGTGCCAGCAGCTTAGGAGGAGGGGTGGTCTACGAGCAGTACTTC.

The genes are TRBV6-1 and TRBJ1-2; 7 bases fit TRBD1. V lost 2 bases, J lost 3 bases, and 6 bases stayed unmatched. This CDR3 spans 15 amino acids. Per germline, CDR1 MNHNS and CDR2 SASEGT. The CDR3 DNA reads TGTGCCAGCAGTGAATACGCAGGGGGTGACTATGGCTACACCTTC. It yields the protein CASSEYAGGDYGYTF.

CDR3 sequence (DNA): TGTGCCAGCAGCCCTCAGCGGGAGACGGAGCAGTTCTTC. Protein sequence: CASSPQRETEQFF. The chain joins TRBV7-9 to TRBJ2-1; 8 bases are a match to TRBD2. The ends lost 5 bases at V and 10 bases at J; junction bases unmatched: 7. CDR3 length: 13 amino acids. Germline loops: CDR1 SEHNR, CDR2 FQNEAQ (reference sequence).

The chain uses TRBV5-1 and TRBJ1-2; possibly TRBD1 for D (6 bases). Germline V gene sequence: CDR1 SGHRS, CDR2 YFSETQ. Between the trimmed V and J ends, which lost 1 base and 4 bases, there was a span of 11 bases. This CDR3 has 14 residues. The CDR3, as DNA: TGCGCCAGCAGCTTGAGAACAGGGTCCTATGGCTACACCTTC. Residues: CASSLRTGSYGYTF.